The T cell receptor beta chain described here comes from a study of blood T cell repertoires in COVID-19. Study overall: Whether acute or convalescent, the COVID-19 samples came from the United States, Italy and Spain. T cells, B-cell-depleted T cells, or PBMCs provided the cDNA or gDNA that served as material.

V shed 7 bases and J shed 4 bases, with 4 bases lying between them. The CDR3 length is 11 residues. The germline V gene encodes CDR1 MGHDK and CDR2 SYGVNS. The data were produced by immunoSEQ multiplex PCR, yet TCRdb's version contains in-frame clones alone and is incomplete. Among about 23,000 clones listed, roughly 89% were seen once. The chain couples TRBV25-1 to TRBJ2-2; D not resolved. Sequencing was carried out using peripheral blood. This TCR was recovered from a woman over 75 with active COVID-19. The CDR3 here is CASTSTGELFF. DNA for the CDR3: TGTGCCAGCACTAGCACCGGGGAGCTGTTTTTT.